The following is a TCR beta chain sequence with its context. Its antigen is still unknown. With 5 bases removed from V and 5 bases from J, the gap between germline ends came to 23 bases. This CDR3 is 17 amino acids long. Germline values: CDR1 SGHNT, CDR2 YENEEA. PCR amplification relied on 60 Vbeta primers (plus 13 Jbeta primers). This table comes from immunoSEQ multiplex PCR, and its TCRdb copy is limited to in-frame clones, with some not included. The table shows approximately 150,000 clones, with about 80% occurring only once. This record comes from a study of cytomegalovirus exposure and HLA in healthy donors. In the study overall: The early release's HLA-typed donors yielded 80 million to 95 million unique TCRs.

Study-level findings and limits: Immune exposure information available was restricted to CMV serostatus. TCR beta chain V- and J-gene trimming was linked, in a later analysis, to a missense variant in DCLRE1C. Accounts indicate the classifier identified cytomegalovirus status with strong specificity and sensitivity.

The chain carries TRBV11-3 and TRBJ2-3; possible D gene TRBD1, 7 bases. Sample: PBMCs. The TCR sequence derives from a woman aged 40-49 years in good health and CMV-seronegative. CDR3 bases: TGTGCCAGCAGCCTATCCCTGTTGGAGGGGGCCCGAGATACGCAGTATTTT. Translating gives CASSLSLLEGARDTQYF. Full variable domain (remainder filled in from reference TRBV11-3 and TRBJ2-3): EAGVVQSPRYKIIEKKQPVAFWCNPISGHNTLYWYLQNLGQGPELLIRYENEEAVDDSQLPKDRFSAERLKGVDSTLKIQPAELGDSAVYLCASSLSLLEGARDTQYFGPGTRLTVL.